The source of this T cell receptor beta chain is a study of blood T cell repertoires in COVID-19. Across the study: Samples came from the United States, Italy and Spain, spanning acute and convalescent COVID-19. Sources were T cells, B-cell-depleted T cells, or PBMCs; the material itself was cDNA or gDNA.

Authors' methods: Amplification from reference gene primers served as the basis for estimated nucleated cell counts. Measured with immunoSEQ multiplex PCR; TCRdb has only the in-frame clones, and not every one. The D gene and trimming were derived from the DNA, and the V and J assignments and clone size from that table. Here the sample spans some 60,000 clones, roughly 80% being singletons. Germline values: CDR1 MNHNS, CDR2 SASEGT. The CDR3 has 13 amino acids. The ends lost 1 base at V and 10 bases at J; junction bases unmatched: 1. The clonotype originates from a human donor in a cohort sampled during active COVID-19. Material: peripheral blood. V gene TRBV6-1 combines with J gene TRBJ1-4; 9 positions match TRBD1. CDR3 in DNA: TGTGCCAGCAGTGAAGAGGACAGGGGAAAACTGTTTTTT. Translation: CASSEEDRGKLFF.